This T cell receptor beta chain was identified in a study of cytomegalovirus exposure and HLA in healthy donors. This CDR3 contains 12 residues. V was clipped by 7 bases and J by 5 bases, with 11 bases between them. Germline V gives CDR1 MNHEY, CDR2 SMNVEV (reference sequence). A note on this clone: Its matching antigen is unknown.

Whole-study results and caveats: Most TCR sequences showed up rarely, but some public TCRs showed up in many donors.

Profiling relied on immunoSEQ multiplex PCR, and the TCRdb table lists in-frame clones only, not all of them. This table has 120,000 or so clones, around 86% appearing once. This sequence originates from a woman between 18 and 30 years old in good health and CMV-seronegative. Material for sequencing was PBMCs. The chain uses TRBV27 and TRBJ2-5, with D tentatively TRBD2 (5 bases). The CDR3 sequence: CASKGVGETQYF. The CDR3 bases are TGTGCCAGCAAGGGAGTCGGGGAGACCCAGTACTTC.